The 31 T cell receptor beta chains presented below share a single source sample, sequenced in a study of cytomegalovirus exposure and HLA in healthy donors. PCR employed 60 Vbeta and 13 Jbeta primers. The table came from immunoSEQ multiplex PCR; TCRdb's copy has only in-frame clones and leaves some out. This table has 150,000 to 200,000 clones, roughly 86% appearing once. Sequencing used PBMCs. Receptors were obtained from a man in his forties in good health and CMV-seropositive.

The chain employs TRBV5-1 and TRBJ2-7; 8 nucleotides align to TRBD1. The CDR3 is made up of 14 amino acids. CDR1 and CDR2 (germline): SGHRS, YFSETQ. The V and J ends lost 2 bases and 3 bases, in that order; junction bases with no gene match: 4. CDR3 sequence reads: CASSLGTGRYEQYF. The CDR3 DNA reads as TGCGCCAGCAGCTTAGGGACAGGACGCTACGAGCAGTACTTC.

This clone was seen a handful of times. The chain has TRBV5-1 and TRBJ1-1, with 7 bases fitting TRBD1. CDR1 and CDR2 from the germline V gene are SGHRS and YFSETQ. This CDR3 is built from 13 residues. V trimming: 4 bases; J trimming: 8 bases; junction bases outside the gene matches: 8. CDR3 nucleotides: TGCGCCAGCAGCCTGGGGGTGGGACAGGAAGCTTTCTTT. Protein: CASSLGVGQEAFF.

The chain carries TRBV10-3 and TRBJ2-5, with 10 bases matching TRBD1. The last part of the DNA fits TRBJ2-7 better; the J call may be wrong. The CDR3 runs 13 residues. Looked up from germline, CDR1 is ENHRY and CDR2 is SYGVKD. CDR3 sequence reads: CAIRGTGDYEQYF. In DNA, the CDR3 is TGTGCCATCAGAGGGACAGGGGATTACGAGCAGTACTTC.

The chain links TRBV9 to TRBJ1-1; D gene ambiguous. V lost 4 bases, J lost 4 bases, and 17 bases lay in between. In germline, CDR1 is SGDLS, CDR2 YYNGEE. CDR3 length: 15 amino acids. This CDR3 is CASSPGVGLGTEAFF. As DNA, the CDR3 is TGTGCCAGCAGCCCTGGAGTGGGTTTAGGCACTGAAGCTTTCTTT.

This chain uses TRBV5-4 with TRBJ2-5; D is possibly TRBD2 (5 bases). The DNA end favors TRBJ2-7, so the J call may be wrong. Germline-derived CDR1 and CDR2 are SGHNT and YYREEE (reference sequence). This CDR3 has 15 residues. CDR3 region: CASSLKAGEAYEQYF. For the CDR3, the DNA is TGTGCCAGCAGCTTGAAGGCGGGTGAAGCCTACGAGCAGTACTTC.

The J gene is TRBJ1-2, the V gene TRBV5-6, with 9 bases that match TRBD1. Germline CDR1 SGHDT, CDR2 YYEEEE. Trimming cost V 4 bases and J 8 bases; bases outside gene matches: 9. The CDR3 is 14 amino acids. The CDR3 region is CASSQDRGTWGYTF. For the CDR3, the DNA is TGTGCCAGCAGCCAAGACAGGGGGACGTGGGGCTACACCTTC.

V gene TRBV27 combines with J gene TRBJ2-7; D gene ambiguous. CDR1 and CDR2 from the germline V gene are MNHEY and SMNVEV (reference sequence). The CDR3 is made up of 13 amino acids. V was trimmed by 0 bases and J by 9 bases, leaving 12 bases between them. In nucleotides, the CDR3 is TGTGCCAGCAGTTTATCGTTTTTATCGGGGCAGTACTTC. This gives the protein CASSLSFLSGQYF.

The sample holds one count of this clone. V usage is TRBV19 and J usage is TRBJ2-4; 7 nucleotides match TRBD2. The J segment lost 10 bases and the V segment lost 3 bases, leaving 18 bases of the junction unmatched. Germline V gives CDR1 LNHDA, CDR2 SQIVND (reference sequence). The CDR3 extends over 17 amino acids. The CDR3 spells CASSIPHIGGTTEIQYF. In DNA, the CDR3 is TGTGCCAGTAGTATTCCCCACATCGGGGGGACCACAGAGATTCAGTACTTC.

The rearrangement uses TRBV2 and TRBJ2-7; TRBD1 might be the D (6 bases). This CDR3 is built from 14 residues. Trimming removed 8 bases from V and 0 bases from J, with 14 bases in between. CDR1 is SNHLY and CDR2 is FYNNEI in the germline V gene. CDR3 loop: CASEAVGGSYEQYF. DNA of the CDR3: TGTGCCAGCGAGGCGGTAGGGGGCTCCTACGAGCAGTACTTC. The variable domain in full, with the rest retrieved from reference TRBV2 and TRBJ2-7, is EPEVTQTPSHQVTQMGQEVILRCVPISNHLYFYWYRQILGQKVEFLVSFYNNEISEKSEIFDDQFSVERPDGSNFTLKIRSTKLEDSAMYFCASEAVGGSYEQYFGPGTRLTVT.

This clone was seen a handful of times. The V call is TRBV11-2, the J call TRBJ1-1, with 10 bases fitting TRBD1. Germline values: CDR1 SGHAT, CDR2 FQNNGV. CDR3 length: 14 amino acids. Trimming cost V 5 bases and J 7 bases; bases outside gene matches: 7. In DNA form, the CDR3 reads TGTGCCAGCAGCAAGGGACAGGGGATAATTGAAGCTTTCTTT. Protein product: CASSKGQGIIEAFF.

J is TRBJ2-2 and V is TRBV7-2; D perhaps matches TRBD2 (6 bases). The length of the CDR3 is 14 residues. V lost 5 bases, J lost 6 bases, and 13 bases lay in between. Germline V CDR1 and CDR2: SGHTA, FQGNSA. CDR3 loop: CASSTGLSSGELFF. CDR3 nucleotides: TGTGCCAGCAGCACGGGACTTTCCTCCGGGGAGCTGTTTTTT.

The chain is built from TRBV28 and TRBJ2-1; 15 nucleotides agree with TRBD2. The CDR3 spans 20 residues. Looked up from germline, CDR1 is MDHEN and CDR2 is SYDVKM. V shed 6 bases and J 6 bases; nucleotides not matched to a gene: 18. CDR3 in DNA: TGTGCCAGCAGACCCCTCGCGGCGGGGACTAGCGGGAGGAGGATCAATGAGCAGTTCTTC. It codes for CASRPLAAGTSGRRINEQFF.

In its sample, this clone was seen a few times. The chain carries TRBV10-3 and TRBJ2-2, with D perhaps matching TRBD1 (5 bases). Looked up from germline, CDR1 is ENHRY and CDR2 is SYGVKD. V lost 3 bases and J lost 5, with 16 bases in between. This CDR3 region has 16 residues. The chain's CDR3 is CAISDHARQSTGELFF. CDR3 DNA: TGTGCCATCAGTGACCATGCCCGACAGTCGACCGGGGAGCTGTTTTTT.

This clone was seen once. The V gene is TRBV6-6, the J gene TRBJ2-7; 11 nucleotides match TRBD1. The CDR3 extends over 16 amino acids. CDR1 and CDR2 from the germline V gene are MNHNY and SVGAGI (reference sequence). V gave up 2 bases and J gave up 9 bases; unmatched junction bases: 12. The CDR3 spells CASSYGTGGSLEMQYF. The DNA of the CDR3 is TGTGCCAGCAGTTACGGGACAGGGGGTAGTCTGGAGATGCAGTACTTC.

This clone was detected only a few times. The V call is TRBV5-6, the J call TRBJ2-7; 8 nucleotides match TRBD2. The CDR3 runs to 15 residues. V was clipped by 4 bases and J by 0 bases; unmatched bases: 6. The V gene's germline CDR1 is SGHDT and CDR2 YYEEEE. The CDR3 DNA reads TGTGCCAGCAGCAGACCGGGACTAGACTCCTACGAGCAGTACTTC. This codes for CASSRPGLDSYEQYF.

The gene calls are TRBV7-2 and TRBJ1-3; maybe TRBD1 (6 bases). V was trimmed by 5 bases and J by 2 bases, leaving 19 bases between them. CDR3 length: 17 amino acids. The germline gives CDR1 SGHTA, CDR2 FQGNSA. For the CDR3, the DNA is TGTGCCAGCAGCCAAGCTCGTGGGGGCAGGGCTGGAAACACCATATATTTT. It codes for CASSQARGGRAGNTIYF.

There are a few counts of this clone. The chain uses TRBV2 and TRBJ2-2, with 10 bases that match TRBD2. CDR3 length equals 13 residues. The ends lost 8 bases at V and 7 bases at J; junction bases unmatched: 4. Germline-derived CDR1 and CDR2 are SNHLY and FYNNEI. The CDR3 is CASLAGDVGELFF. The CDR3 DNA is TGTGCCAGCCTAGCGGGAGATGTCGGGGAGCTGTTTTTT.

The sample holds one count of this clone. Here the CDR3 DNA reads TGTGCCACCAGCAGAATAGCGGGAGAGGAGACCCAGTACTTC. This sequence encodes CATSRIAGEETQYF. J is TRBJ2-5 and V is TRBV15, with TRBD2 identical over 9 bases. Trimming at V came to 2 bases and at J to 5 bases, leaving 3 bases not matched to a gene. Germline V lookup: CDR1 LNHNV, CDR2 YYDKDF (reference sequence). This CDR3 spans 14 amino acids.

The V gene is TRBV7-2, the J gene TRBJ2-1; D is possibly TRBD2 (6 bases). Germline values: CDR1 SGHTA, CDR2 FQGNSA. Trimming stripped 4 bases from V and 0 bases from J, with 13 bases between. This CDR3 comprises 16 residues. This chain's CDR3 is CASSSTSSSSYNEQFF. In DNA, the CDR3 is TGTGCCAGCAGCTCCACTAGCTCAAGCTCCTACAATGAGCAGTTCTTC.

The chain is built from TRBV11-2 and TRBJ1-2; 7 bases fit TRBD1. Trimming cost V 5 bases and J 0 bases; bases outside gene matches: 12. The CDR3 contains 17 residues. Germline values: CDR1 SGHAT, CDR2 FQNNGV. The CDR3 DNA reads as TGTGCCAGCAGCCAACCCGGACAGGTGCAAGCTAACTATGGCTACACCTTC. Its protein product is CASSQPGQVQANYGYTF.

This chain connects TRBV7-7 to TRBJ2-2; D might be TRBD2 (5 bases). V shed 5 bases and J shed 1 base, with 11 bases lying between them. Germline V gene data show CDR1 as SSHAT and CDR2 as FNYEAQ (reference sequence). This CDR3 is 15 amino acids long. CDR3 sequence reads: CASSQKAVNTGELFF. CDR3 sequence (DNA): TGTGCCAGCAGCCAGAAAGCGGTGAACACCGGGGAGCTGTTTTTT.

V and J are TRBV6-1 and TRBJ2-5, with 11 bases aligning to TRBD1. Germline CDR1 reads MNHNS; CDR2 reads SASEGT. This CDR3 has 15 residues. V gave up 3 bases and J gave up 5 bases; unmatched junction bases: 5. The CDR3, as DNA: TGTGCCAGCAGTGAGGACAGGGGGCAGCGGGAGACCCAGTACTTC. This translates into CASSEDRGQRETQYF.

This clone was picked up one time. V gene TRBV7-9 combines with J gene TRBJ2-3; D ambiguous. This CDR3 comprises 17 residues. Germline V lookup: CDR1 SEHNR, CDR2 FQNEAQ (reference sequence). Trimming shortened V by 5 bases and J by 0 bases, and 18 bases separated the two germline ends. CDR3 sequence reads: CASSGDLRRSSTDTQYF. CDR3 nucleotide sequence: TGTGCCAGCAGCGGAGACCTACGCCGCTCTAGCACAGATACGCAGTATTTT.

A single count supports this clone. The V call is TRBV27, the J call TRBJ2-7; perhaps TRBD2 as D (6 bases). This CDR3 has 15 amino acids. V was clipped by 6 bases and J by 1 base, with 16 bases between them. CDR1 is MNHEY, CDR2 SMNVEV, per germline (reference sequence). CDR3 DNA: TGTGCCAGCAGCCATAGGTTCGGGGGTTCCTACGAGCAGTACTTC. Amino acid sequence: CASSHRFGGSYEQYF.

The chain recombines TRBV7-9 with TRBJ1-1; D might be TRBD1 (6 bases). CDR3 length: 14 amino acids. CDR1 is SEHNR and CDR2 is FQNEAQ in the germline V gene (reference sequence). V was trimmed by 1 base and J by 10 bases, leaving 16 bases between them. CDR3 residues: CASSLEGHREGAFF. The DNA for the CDR3 is TGTGCCAGCAGCTTAGAGGGACACCGAGAAGGAGCTTTCTTT.

CDR3: CASTTEGLAAYCEQYF. CDR3 bases: TGTGCCAGCACCACGGAGGGACTAGCAGCCTATTGCGAGCAGTACTTC. V and J are TRBV6-8 and TRBJ2-7, with 9 bases lining up with TRBD2. The germline gives CDR1 MNHGY, CDR2 SAAAGT. The CDR3 covers 16 residues. The V and J ends lost 7 bases and 6 bases, in that order; junction bases with no gene match: 16.

The chain recombines TRBV19 with TRBJ2-3; possible D gene TRBD2, 6 bases. Trimming took off 5 bases at V and 5 bases at J, with 11 bases between the two ends. This CDR3 has 13 amino acids. Germline values: CDR1 LNHDA, CDR2 SQIVND (reference sequence). In DNA form, the CDR3 reads TGTGCCAGTAGTTCCGGAGGGAGAGATACGCAGTATTTT. This sequence encodes CASSSGGRDTQYF. Combining the CDR3 with reference TRBV19 and TRBJ2-3 gives the whole variable domain DGGITQSPKYLFRKEGQNVTLSCEQNLNHDAMYWYRQDPGQGLRLIYYSQIVNDFQKGDIAEGYSVSREKKESFPLTVTSAQKNPTAFYLCASSSGGRDTQYFGPGTRLTVL.

The table lists this clone with a count of one. The gene calls are TRBV4-2 and TRBJ2-3, with 13 bases identical to TRBD2. The germline gives CDR1 LGHNA, CDR2 YNFKEQ. The CDR3 runs 16 residues. The V gene end was trimmed by 2 bases and the J gene end by 8 bases; junction bases not matched to a gene: 7. In nucleotides, the CDR3 is TGTGCCAGCAGCCAATGGGGGACTAGCGGGGATGGTACGCAGTATTTT. It encodes CASSQWGTSGDGTQYF.

This chain uses TRBV28 with TRBJ1-2; 7 bases align to TRBD1. Germline lookup yields CDR1 MDHEN and CDR2 SYDVKM. J lost 0 bases, V lost 5 bases, and 9 bases had no gene match. CDR3 length: 16 residues. The CDR3 protein is CASSTMTGSANYGYTF. The CDR3 DNA reads as TGTGCCAGCAGTACCATGACAGGGTCAGCTAACTATGGCTACACCTTC.

The genes are TRBV5-8 and TRBJ1-5; 9 positions agree with TRBD1. CDR1 is SGHTS, CDR2 YDEGEE, per germline. The V gene end was trimmed by 4 bases and the J gene end by 4 bases; junction bases not matched to a gene: 3. The CDR3 totals 14 residues. The CDR3 loop is CASSKGTGNQPQHF. CDR3 DNA sequence: TGTGCCAGCAGCAAGGGGACAGGGAATCAGCCCCAGCATTTT.

The gene calls are TRBV18 and TRBJ1-3; D is ambiguous. This CDR3 has 14 amino acids. Per the germline V gene, CDR1 is KGHSH and CDR2 is LQKENI. Trimming removed 3 bases at V and 0 bases at J, with 6 bases between. The CDR3 spells CASSPGLSGNTIYF. In nucleotides, the CDR3 is TGTGCCAGCTCACCGGGCCTCTCTGGAAACACCATATATTTT.